The T cell receptor (beta chain) under discussion was sequenced for a study of CD8+ T cells in alopecia areata. This sample's treatment: oral pan-JAK inhibitor, 5-10 mg twice daily. Trimming pared 3 bases from V and 6 bases from J, leaving 11 bases between. Germline-derived CDR1 and CDR2 are GTSNPN and SVGIG (reference sequence). The CDR3 runs to 13 residues. Extracted RNA was reverse transcribed into cDNA, the sequencing template. Generated by immunoSEQ multiplex PCR, the TCRdb table keeps only in-frame clones and is missing some. In the table there are about 120,000 clones, 50% to 75% of which are singletons.

V is TRBV30 and J is TRBJ1-4; D not resolved. The clonotype was recovered from a human donor with alopecia areata. The source material was CD8+ T cells sorted from blood, sampled at week 4, from a patient treated with tofacitinib. The CDR3 is CAWRSQGYEKLFF. The CDR3 DNA is TGTGCCTGGAGAAGTCAAGGGTATGAAAAACTGTTTTTT.